Following are 27 T cell receptor beta chains from one sample sequenced in a study of blood T cell repertoires in COVID-19. Generated by immunoSEQ multiplex PCR, the TCRdb table keeps only in-frame clones and is missing some. The sample carries approximately 210,000 clones, around 78% recorded once. The sample was peripheral blood. The receptors were gathered from a woman in her 70s with active or convalescent COVID-19.

The rearrangement joins TRBV7-8 to TRBJ2-7; the D gene is possibly TRBD2 (6 bases). Trimming took off 5 bases at V and 0 bases at J, with 14 bases between the two ends. The germline V gene encodes CDR1 SGHVS and CDR2 FQNEAQ. CDR3 length: 15 amino acids. CDR3 in DNA: TGTGCCAGCAGCCATAGCGGATACGACTCCTACGAGCAGTACTTC. It is translated as CASSHSGYDSYEQYF.

This clone has only a few counts. DNA for the CDR3: TGTGCCACCAGCAGAACTCTAGTCCTGCGGGCCAACGTCCTGACTTTC. It translates to CATSRTLVLRANVLTF. V is TRBV15 and J is TRBJ2-6; D is undetermined. Deletions cut 2 bases from V and 5 bases from J, with 13 bases between. There are 16 residues in the CDR3. CDR1 and CDR2 from the germline V gene are LNHNV and YYDKDF (reference sequence).

This clone was seen a handful of times. The chain recombines TRBV11-2 with TRBJ1-1; D unresolved. Germline loops: CDR1 SGHAT, CDR2 FQNNGV. With 5 bases removed from V and 3 bases from J, the gap between germline ends came to 10 bases. The CDR3 totals 13 residues. CDR3 residues: CASSLGVDTEAFF. CDR3 in DNA: TGTGCCAGCAGCCTCGGGGTTGACACTGAAGCTTTCTTT.

The chain couples TRBV9 to TRBJ1-1, with 7 bases aligning to TRBD1. The CDR3 has 16 residues. CDR1 SGDLS and CDR2 YYNGEE come from the germline V gene. V was pared by 4 bases and J by 3 bases, with 12 bases of the junction left unmatched. This CDR3 is CASSSLSGTDYTEAFF. The CDR3 DNA sequence: TGTGCCAGCAGCTCTCTTTCCGGGACAGACTACACTGAAGCTTTCTTT.

The chain is built from TRBV3-1 (or the pseudogene TRBV3-2) and TRBJ2-5, with TRBD2 as a possible D gene (5 bases). Trimming took 3 bases from V and 5 from J, leaving 10 bases between them. Germline CDR1 reads LGHDT; CDR2 reads YNNKEL (reference sequence). This CDR3 spans 13 amino acids. CDR3 nucleotide sequence: TGTGCCAGCAGCCACACTAGGTTGGAGACCCAGTACTTC. This gives the protein CASSHTRLETQYF.

V and J are TRBV7-2 and TRBJ1-2, with 7 nucleotides matching TRBD1. The J segment lost 2 bases and the V segment lost 5 bases, leaving 8 bases of the junction unmatched. CDR1 and CDR2 from the germline V gene are SGHTA and FQGNSA. The CDR3 loop spans 15 amino acids. The DNA for the CDR3 is TGTGCCAGCAGCCCCCAGGGGGGACCCAACTATGGCTACACCTTC. Protein product: CASSPQGGPNYGYTF.

The chain couples TRBV19 to TRBJ1-5; 7 nucleotides agree with TRBD1. This CDR3 region has 13 residues. V lost 7 bases to trimming and J lost 7 bases; unmatched junction nucleotides: 7. Germline-derived CDR1 and CDR2 are LNHDA and SQIVND (reference sequence). The CDR3, as DNA: TGTGCCAGTACCCAGACAGGGCAGCAGCCCCAGCATTTT. This codes for CASTQTGQQPQHF.

V gene TRBV18 combines with J gene TRBJ1-3; no clear D. Germline CDR1 is KGHSH and CDR2 is LQKENI. V was clipped by 2 bases and J by 0 bases, with 11 bases between them. The CDR3 loop spans 16 amino acids. CDR3 in amino acids: CASSPEVSVSGNTIYF. The CDR3 bases are TGTGCCAGCTCACCAGAGGTATCGGTCTCTGGAAACACCATATATTTT.

The chain employs TRBV6-5 and TRBJ1-2; D is unclear. The CDR3 extends over 13 amino acids. Germline CDR1 reads MNHEY; CDR2 reads SVGAGI. Trimming stripped 8 bases from V and 0 bases from J, with 10 bases between. CDR3 residues: CASCRFPNYGYTF. The DNA for the CDR3 is TGTGCCAGCTGCAGGTTCCCTAACTATGGCTACACCTTC.

The V and J genes are TRBV28 and TRBJ1-1; the D gene is possibly TRBD1 (5 bases). The CDR3 runs to 18 residues. Trimming left V 5 bases short and J 5 bases short, with 27 bases between. Per germline, CDR1 MDHEN and CDR2 SYDVKM. The CDR3 DNA follows: TGTGCCAGCAGTCTATCCTCCACCTTCCGGGCCGGGGGGACTGAAGCTTTCTTT. Translation gives CASSLSSTFRAGGTEAFF.

The chain combines TRBV28 with TRBJ1-5; possible D gene TRBD1, 6 bases. The V end was cut by 0 bases, the J end by 1 base, with 10 bases between. Germline V gene data show CDR1 as MDHEN and CDR2 as SYDVKM. This CDR3 contains 16 residues. CDR3 residues: CASSLWAGESNQPQHF. The CDR3 DNA reads TGTGCCAGCAGTTTATGGGCAGGGGAGAGCAATCAGCCCCAGCATTTT. Filled out from reference TRBV28 and TRBJ1-5, the complete variable domain reads DVKVTQSSRYLVKRTGEKVFLECVQDMDHENMFWYRQDPGLGLRLIYFSYDVKMKEKGDIPEGYSVSREKKERFSLILESASTNQTSMYLCASSLWAGESNQPQHFGDGTRLSIL.

Written as DNA, the CDR3 is TGTGCCAGCAGCTTAGATCGGAACACCGGGACAGAAGCTTTCTTT. Translation gives CASSLDRNTGTEAFF. The chain combines TRBV11-2 with TRBJ1-1, with D tentatively TRBD1 (6 bases). The germline V gene has CDR1 SGHAT and CDR2 FQNNGV. The CDR3 extends over 15 amino acids. Deletions cut 0 bases from V and 8 bases from J, with 16 bases between. The whole variable domain, filled in from reference TRBV11-2 and TRBJ1-1, reads EAGVAQSPRYKIIEKRQSVAFWCNPISGHATLYWYQQILGQGPKLLIQFQNNGVVDDSQLPKDRFSAERLKGVDSTLKIQPAKLEDSAVYLCASSLDRNTGTEAFFGQGTRLTVV.

This chain connects TRBV3-1 (or the pseudogene TRBV3-2) to TRBJ2-7, with 7 bases identical to TRBD1. Germline values: CDR1 LGHDT, CDR2 YNNKEL (reference sequence). With V trimmed by 4 bases and J by 5 bases, 14 bases remained unmatched. This CDR3 comprises 16 residues. For the CDR3, the DNA is TGTGCCAGCAGCCCCTGGAAGGGGGCGGTAATGGACGAGCAGTACTTC. Translated, it gives CASSPWKGAVMDEQYF.

The chain carries TRBV7-9 and TRBJ1-6, with D uncertain. There are 15 residues in the CDR3. V was pared by 5 bases and J by 8 bases, with 16 bases between. Germline V gene lookup returns CDR1 SEHNR and CDR2 FQNEAQ (reference sequence). The CDR3 reads CASSALGPRDSPLHF. DNA of the CDR3: TGTGCCAGCAGCGCCTTGGGTCCGCGGGATTCACCCCTCCACTTT.

The V call is TRBV13, the J call TRBJ2-2; TRBD2 aligns across 7 bases. CDR1 PRHDT and CDR2 FYEKMQ come from the germline V gene (reference sequence). V lost 5 bases, J lost 3 bases, and 6 bases stayed unmatched. This CDR3 has 15 amino acids. CDR3 sequence reads: CASSVGGGDTGELFF. CDR3 in DNA: TGTGCCAGCAGCGTGGGGGGAGGGGACACCGGGGAGCTGTTTTTT. Variable domain in full (rest from reference TRBV13 and TRBJ2-2): AAGVIQSPRHLIKEKRETATLKCYPIPRHDTVYWYQQGPGQDPQFLISFYEKMQSDKGSIPDRFSAQQFSDYHSELNMSSLELGDSALYFCASSVGGGDTGELFFGEGSRLTVL.

V gene TRBV5-1 combines with J gene TRBJ2-3, with a possible D match to TRBD1 (5 bases). CDR1 and CDR2 from the germline V gene are SGHRS and YFSETQ. The CDR3 runs to 14 residues. Trimming cost V 6 bases and J 2 bases, with 13 bases left between them. CDR3 loop: CASTATVNTDTQYF. The CDR3 DNA follows: TGCGCCAGCACGGCGACAGTCAACACAGATACGCAGTATTTT.

The chain couples TRBV6-6 to TRBJ2-7; TRBD1 agrees at 7 bases. The length of the CDR3 is 13 residues. Germline CDR1 and CDR2: MNHNY and SVGAGI (reference sequence). V lost 10 bases and J lost 7; bases outside the gene matches: 13. CDR3 bases: TGTGCCACAACCCCGGGACAGAGGGGAGAGCAGTACTTC. Protein: CATTPGQRGEQYF.

The CDR3 sequence: CATSDSAGAAYNEQFF. As DNA, the CDR3 is TGTGCCACCAGTGATTCTGCGGGAGCGGCCTACAATGAGCAGTTCTTC. V is TRBV24-1 and J is TRBJ2-1, with 7 bases aligning to TRBD2. Unmatched junction bases numbered 5, after V lost 2 bases and J lost 2 bases. Germline CDR1 reads KGHDR; CDR2 reads SFDVKD. This CDR3 has 16 amino acids.

The V gene is TRBV27, the J gene TRBJ1-1; TRBD1 matches 8 bases. V lost 4 bases, J lost 4 bases, and 5 bases stayed unmatched. Germline assignment: CDR1 MNHEY and CDR2 SMNVEV (reference sequence). This CDR3 comprises 14 residues. CDR3 bases: TGTGCCAGCAGTTATTGGGACAGGCCCACTGAAGCTTTCTTT. Translation: CASSYWDRPTEAFF.

The chain recombines TRBV19 with TRBJ2-7; TRBD2 agrees at 9 bases. This CDR3 is 15 amino acids long. J gave up 1 base and V 10 bases, and 11 bases lay outside the gene matches. Germline CDR1 is LNHDA and CDR2 is SQIVND (reference sequence). The CDR3 region is CATSPAGGPSYEQYF. The CDR3 DNA reads TGTGCCACCTCTCCAGCGGGAGGCCCTTCCTACGAGCAGTACTTC.

V gene TRBV2 combines with J gene TRBJ1-1; D might be TRBD1 (5 bases). Germline V CDR1 and CDR2: SNHLY, FYNNEI. CDR3 size: 13 residues. Trimming shortened V by 8 bases and J by 8 bases, and 18 bases separated the two germline ends. As DNA, the CDR3 is TGTGCCAGCCGGACGACGGGGGGAACCGAAGCTTTCTTT. Amino acids: CASRTTGGTEAFF.

This clone appeared a few times. The chain combines TRBV28 with TRBJ2-2; TRBD1 might be the D (6 bases). The germline V gene has CDR1 MDHEN and CDR2 SYDVKM. V lost 8 bases to trimming and J lost 6 bases, with 19 bases between them. CDR3 length equals 15 residues. DNA for the CDR3: TGTGCCAGCCTTACAGGGACCCTAGGAGCCGGGGAGCTGTTTTTT. It encodes CASLTGTLGAGELFF.

The chain uses TRBV5-1 and TRBJ2-7, with D perhaps TRBD1 (5 bases). V lost 0 bases to trimming and J lost 2 bases, with 9 bases between them. The CDR3 totals 14 residues. CDR1 is SGHRS and CDR2 is YFSETQ in the germline V gene. The CDR3 loop reads CASSLEARAYEQYF. In DNA form, the CDR3 reads TGCGCCAGCAGCTTGGAAGCCAGGGCCTACGAGCAGTACTTC. Combining the CDR3 with reference TRBV5-1 and TRBJ2-7 gives the whole variable domain KAGVTQTPRYLIKTRGQQVTLSCSPISGHRSVSWYQQTPGQGLQFLFEYFSETQRNKGNFPGRFSGRQFSNSRSEMNVSTLELGDSALYLCASSLEARAYEQYFGPGTRLTVT.

As to this clone: Other DNA sequences in this sample translate to the same CDR3. The chain recombines TRBV30 with TRBJ1-1; D is ambiguous. This CDR3 spans 13 amino acids. Germline-derived CDR1 and CDR2 are GTSNPN and SVGIG (reference sequence). V was trimmed by 4 bases and J by 1 base, leaving 10 bases between them. Written as DNA, the CDR3 is TGTGCCTGGAAAGATCGGGGGAACACTGAAGCTTTCTTT. It encodes CAWKDRGNTEAFF. The whole variable domain, remainder taken from reference TRBV30 and TRBJ1-1, is SQTIHQWPATLVQPVGSPLSLECTVEGTSNPNLYWYRQAAGRGLQLLFYSVGIGQISSEVPQNLSASRPQDRQFILSSKKLLLSDSGFYLCAWKDRGNTEAFFGQGTRLTVV.

The gene calls are TRBV27 and TRBJ2-1; possibly TRBD1 for D (5 bases). V was shortened by 5 bases and J by 6 bases, with 17 bases between the two germline ends. The CDR3 loop spans 15 amino acids. CDR1 MNHEY and CDR2 SMNVEV come from the germline V gene (reference sequence). As DNA, the CDR3 is TGTGCCAGCAGTCCCCGGCAGGGCGCTATCAATGAGCAGTTCTTC. Translated, it gives CASSPRQGAINEQFF.

This clone has a handful of counts. This chain uses TRBV7-6 with TRBJ2-3; the match to TRBD2 covers 7 bases. After removal of 5 bases from V and 0 bases from J, the junction contained 17 bases not matched to a gene. The CDR3 contains 19 residues. Germline V lookup: CDR1 SGHVS, CDR2 FNYEAQ. The CDR3 is CASSTRPGGRSPSTDTQYF. The CDR3 nucleotides read TGTGCCAGCAGCACTCGACCCGGGGGGAGATCACCTAGCACAGATACGCAGTATTTT.

The V call is TRBV9, the J call TRBJ2-1; 10 positions match TRBD2. From germline, CDR1 is SGDLS and CDR2 YYNGEE. Germline trimming cut 0 bases from V and 3 bases from J; bases unmatched to any gene: 9. The CDR3 sequence is 18 residues long. The CDR3 nucleotides are TGTGCCAGCAGCGTAGAGGGTAGCGGGGGGCCTGTCTACAATGAGCAGTTCTTC. Translation gives CASSVEGSGGPVYNEQFF.